The rows below give T cell receptor beta chains drawn from one sample of a study of siplizumab effects on memory and regulatory T cells. The protocol was immunoSEQ multiplex PCR, while the TCRdb copy is restricted to in-frame clones and leaves out a portion. The sample includes roughly 100,000 clones, roughly 91% seen only once; the top ten take approximately 0.3%. What was sequenced was CD4+ T cells sorted from blood. These receptors originate from a human donor in good health. The conserved cysteine and the conserved F or W are not part of the CDR3 here. A D gene is named only where the DNA matches it firmly.

D gene	V gene	J gene	CDR3 protein
TRBD1	TRBV11-2	TRBJ2-2	ASSRTGNTGELF
-	TRBV18	TRBJ2-1	ASSPKTNNEQF
-	TRBV15	TRBJ1-4	ATSRVMALF
TRBD2	TRBV7-7	TRBJ2-7	ASSLGEAGVYEQY
-	TRBV2	TRBJ2-2	ASSVWGTAGELF
TRBD1	TRBV15	TRBJ1-5	ATSLGQGSNQPQH
-	TRBV5-5	TRBJ1-1	ASSLVGSLNTEAF
TRBD1	TRBV7-2	TRBJ1-2	ASSQDRMYGYT
-	TRBV20-1	TRBJ2-7	SAGRSYEQY
-	TRBV5-1	TRBJ1-5	ASSLGDNSNQPQH
-	TRBV27	TRBJ1-6	ASRDGTYNSPLH
-	TRBV18	TRBJ2-5	ASSPVARPQETQY
-	TRBV11-2	TRBJ2-5	ASSLDRLAGTQY
TRBD1	TRBV9	TRBJ1-4	ASSTHRDRGYEKLF
-	TRBV19	TRBJ1-1	ASRGTGMNTEAF
-	TRBV5-6	TRBJ1-2	ASSTSNYGYT
-	TRBV30	TRBJ1-5	AWSSGGNQPQH
-	TRBV7-9	TRBJ2-1	ASSLARDYNEQF
-	TRBV7-8	TRBJ2-7	ASSSRTKTYEQY
-	TRBV10-3	TRBJ2-3	AIRSFDTQY
-	TRBV23-1	TRBJ2-7	AIGGAGYSYEQY
-	TRBV2	TRBJ2-5	ASSGGLPRGETQY
TRBD2	TRBV6-5	TRBJ2-3	ASSYPGSGSGTQY
TRBD2	TRBV5-1	TRBJ2-1	ASTLSQRESNEQF
TRBD1	TRBV7-9	TRBJ2-7	ASSFRTGVGEQY
-	TRBV5-1	TRBJ2-7	ASSFQQGASYEQY
-	TRBV30	TRBJ1-2	AWKGTMELYGYT